This T cell receptor (beta chain) emerged from a study of blood T cell repertoires in COVID-19. About the study: Two consecutive negative NP/OP PCR tests, clearance, or resolved symptoms defined Cohort 3 recovery. Sources were T cells, B-cell-depleted T cells, or PBMCs; the material itself was cDNA or gDNA.

Germline V gene lookup returns CDR1 SGHKS and CDR2 YYEKEE (reference sequence). CDR3 length: 12 residues. V lost 4 bases and J 12 bases, leaving 14 bases between the germline ends. Grouping used clinical history reported by participants in a survey and questionnaire. Source study methods: Amplification with reference gene primers provided the estimates of nucleated cell counts. The method was immunoSEQ multiplex PCR; TCRdb's version includes in-frame clones alone and lacks a portion of them. V and J calls and clone size are copied from that table; D and trimming were computed from the DNA. This repertoire shows some 180,000 clones, 79% found once; its top ten account for around 19%.

This receptor was obtained from a woman aged 70 to 79 in a cohort exposed to, infected with or recovered from COVID-19 (not recorded which). Sequencing was done on a sample of PBMCs or T cells enriched from blood (not recorded which). The V call is TRBV5-5, the J call TRBJ2-1; no reliable D call. CDR3 region: CASSITRGLQFF. CDR3 DNA: TGTGCCAGCAGCATAACCCGAGGCCTGCAGTTCTTC.